This T cell receptor (beta chain) was captured in a study of shared clonotypes between healthy human individuals. This clone occurred a few times. Sequencing used immunoSEQ multiplex PCR; TCRdb keeps in-frame clones, though not all of them. There are 470,000 or so clones in the sample; approximately 80% occur only once, and 9.5% to 15% lies in the top ten. Trimming left V 5 bases short and J 0 bases short, with 7 bases between. CDR3 size: 14 residues. The V gene's germline CDR1 is SGHTA and CDR2 FQGTGA. The sequenced sample was PBMCs. This TCR derives from a woman aged 40 to 50 in good health. Some clones in this sample may be carry-over from other donors' samples. The chain employs TRBV7-3 and TRBJ2-2, with no clear D. The CDR3 region has the DNA TGTGCCAGCAGCCAGGACGCGAACACCGGGGAGCTGTTTTTT. This sequence encodes CASSQDANTGELFF.